The sequence of this T cell receptor (beta chain) was determined in a study of T cells in localized non-small cell lung cancer. General study results and limits: Longer overall survival was linked to higher blood T cell density.

About this clone: Its antigen is still unknown.

Germline values: CDR1 MNHEY, CDR2 SMNVEV (reference sequence). Trimming removed 4 bases at V and 5 bases at J, with 16 bases between. The CDR3 extends over 15 amino acids. Data came from immunoSEQ multiplex PCR; TCRdb stores just in-frame clones and leaves some out. The table shows about 32,000 clones, with 70% to 90% occurring only once. The origin of this receptor is a woman aged 35-75 years with stage III lung adenocarcinoma. The sample here was peripheral blood mononuclear cells, taken before any cancer treatment. This chain uses TRBV27 with TRBJ2-3; possible D gene TRBD2, 6 bases. The CDR3 DNA reads as TGTGCCAGCAGTTCGACTAGAAAGAAAGGAGATACGCAGTATTTT. Protein product: CASSSTRKKGDTQYF.